Shown below are 25 T cell receptor beta chains from a single sample sequenced in a study of Ad26.COV2.S vaccination and SARS-CoV-2 variants listed by TCRdb under 2021. The library was produced with the immunoSEQ multiplex PCR assay. TCRdb provides this immuneACCESS table in a form limited to in-frame rearrangements. Some clones are lacking; in checked studies, under half of them reflect an unresolved V gene, and why the rest are absent is not known. The sample table contains around 500,000 clones; only one count was recorded for 89% of them. 1.7% of the sample is held by the ten biggest clonotypes. Explained via the paper, the treatment or condition label denotes: roughly 19 received Ad26.COV2.S at low or high dose, single or two shots; about five received placebo; per-sample allocation not given. For vaccine and placebo recipients, repertoires were sequenced using samples collected on day 63 after the first injection.

This material consisted of peripheral blood, taken in a trial of Ad26.COV2.S vaccine versus placebo. The receptors come from a person between 18 and 59 years old who received the Ad26.COV2.S COVID-19 vaccine or a placebo.

J is TRBJ1-5 and V is TRBV7-8; no firm D call. The V gene's germline CDR1 is SGHVS and CDR2 FQNEAQ. Trimming removed 5 bases from V and 4 bases from J, with 21 bases in between. The CDR3 spans 17 residues. CDR3 DNA: TGTGCCAGCAGCGAGGAAAGGGCCTCGGTCGTGAATCAGCCCCAGCATTTT. Its translation: CASSEERASVVNQPQHF.

The rearrangement joins TRBV7-9 to TRBJ2-7; D unclear. Germline CDR1 and CDR2: SEHNR and FQNEAQ (reference sequence). This CDR3 spans 15 amino acids. Trimming removed 2 bases at V and 2 bases at J, with 13 bases between. CDR3 coding DNA: TGTGCCAGCAGCTTATCCCCTGGTTCTCCCTACGAGCAGTACTTC. Amino acids: CASSLSPGSPYEQYF.

The chain couples TRBV7-9 to TRBJ1-2; D is ambiguous. Germline V gene lookup returns CDR1 SEHNR and CDR2 FQNEAQ (reference sequence). The V end was cut by 4 bases, the J end by 7 bases, with 13 bases between. CDR3 length: 13 residues. The DNA of the CDR3 is TGTGCCAGCAGCTCCTTTAGGACTAGTGGCTACACCTTC. Translating gives CASSSFRTSGYTF.

The rearrangement joins TRBV15 to TRBJ1-1; D is uncertain. CDR3 length: 14 residues. The ends were cut back, 0 bases at V and 6 bases at J, with 11 bases in the middle. Germline V gene sequence: CDR1 LNHNV, CDR2 YYDKDF (reference sequence). The CDR3 sequence: CATSRDPAIPEAFF. Here the CDR3 DNA reads TGTGCCACCAGCAGAGATCCGGCAATCCCTGAAGCTTTCTTT.

The chain recombines TRBV29-1 with TRBJ2-3; 11 positions agree with TRBD2. The V segment lost 7 bases and the J segment 4 bases; nucleotides outside the gene matches: 13. This CDR3 comprises 16 residues. Germline CDR1 SQVTM, CDR2 ANQGSEA. The CDR3 coding sequence is TGCAGCGCTCTCCGACTAGCGGGGTTTGGTGCAGATACGCAGTATTTT. Protein product: CSALRLAGFGADTQYF.

The V and J genes are TRBV7-8 and TRBJ2-1; 10 bases agree with TRBD2. The V gene end was trimmed by 1 base and the J gene end by 9 bases; junction bases not matched to a gene: 6. The CDR3 consists of 15 residues. Looked up from germline, CDR1 is SGHVS and CDR2 is FQNEAQ. The CDR3 protein is CASSLVAGLASEQFF. The CDR3 DNA sequence: TGTGCCAGCAGCTTAGTAGCGGGACTAGCGAGTGAGCAGTTCTTC.

The chain is built from TRBV6-5 and TRBJ2-7, with 9 bases fitting TRBD1. J was trimmed by 7 bases and V by 4 bases; bases with no gene match: 8. Germline lookup yields CDR1 MNHEY and CDR2 SVGAGI. The CDR3 length is 14 residues. The CDR3 sequence: CASSSWDRAREQYF. The CDR3 nucleotides are TGTGCCAGCAGTTCCTGGGACAGGGCGCGGGAGCAGTACTTC.

This clone occurred a few times. This same CDR3 is encoded by further DNA sequences in the sample. The V gene is TRBV7-9, the J gene TRBJ2-7, with D uncertain. V was shortened by 5 bases and J by 4 bases, with 6 bases between the two germline ends. The CDR3 covers 11 residues. Germline-derived CDR1 and CDR2 are SEHNR and FQNEAQ (reference sequence). CDR3 loop: CASSPSYEQYF. In DNA form, the CDR3 reads TGTGCCAGCAGCCCCAGTTACGAGCAGTACTTC. Together with reference TRBV7-9 and TRBJ2-7, the CDR3 gives the full variable domain: DTGVSQNPRHKITKRGQNVTFRCDPISEHNRLYWYRQTLGQGPEFLTYFQNEAQLEKSRLLSDRFSAERPKGSFSTLEIQRTEQGDSAMYLCASSPSYEQYFGPGTRLTVT.

The rearrangement uses TRBV5-4 and TRBJ2-1, with 8 bases fitting TRBD2. The ends lost 3 bases at V and 6 bases at J; junction bases unmatched: 8. Per the germline V gene, CDR1 is SGHNT and CDR2 is YYREEE (reference sequence). CDR3 length equals 15 residues. CDR3 DNA sequence: TGTGCCAGCAGCTCGCCGAGCGGACTAGCCAATGAGCAGTTCTTC. This sequence encodes CASSSPSGLANEQFF.

This clone was seen more than once but under ten times. The chain uses TRBV10-2 and TRBJ1-6; D might be TRBD1 (5 bases). CDR1 is WSHSY, CDR2 SAAADI, per germline. The CDR3 length is 13 residues. V was pared by 11 bases and J by 7 bases, with 15 bases between. CDR3: CAGGAGDNSPLHF. The CDR3 DNA reads TGCGCCGGGGGAGCCGGAGACAATTCACCCCTCCACTTT.

The V call is TRBV29-1, the J call TRBJ1-2; tentatively, D is TRBD1 (5 bases). The CDR3 covers 13 residues. CDR1 is SQVTM and CDR2 is ANQGSEA in the germline V gene. V was trimmed by 6 bases and J by 8 bases, leaving 19 bases between them. CDR3 coding DNA: TGCAGCGTCGACACGGGACGAGGAGGAGGCTACACCTTC. Protein product: CSVDTGRGGGYTF.

V and J are TRBV30 and TRBJ2-1; 7 positions match TRBD2. CDR1 is GTSNPN and CDR2 is SVGIG in the germline V gene (reference sequence). CDR3 length: 17 residues. With V trimmed by 4 bases and J by 0 bases, 12 bases remained unmatched. CDR3 in amino acids: CAWTRTRFSGSYNEQFF. The CDR3 DNA follows: TGTGCCTGGACTCGGACTAGATTTTCGGGCTCCTACAATGAGCAGTTCTTC.

The chain links TRBV29-1 to TRBJ2-1; possibly TRBD1 for D (6 bases). Germline CDR1 and CDR2: SQVTM and ANQGSEA. The length of the CDR3 is 13 residues. Trimming cost V 4 bases and J 4 bases, with 11 bases left between them. CDR3: CSVAGVAYNEQFF. CDR3 nucleotides: TGCAGCGTTGCAGGGGTCGCATACAATGAGCAGTTCTTC.

This clone was seen once. The rearrangement links TRBV6-6 to TRBJ2-3; either TRBD1 or TRBD2 may supply D (5 bases each). The ends were cut back, 5 bases at V and 4 bases at J, with 10 bases in the middle. This CDR3 has 13 amino acids. Germline CDR1 MNHNY, CDR2 SVGAGI (reference sequence). CDR3 in amino acids: CASSEPGPDTQYF. The CDR3 nucleotides are TGTGCCAGCAGTGAGCCGGGACCAGATACGCAGTATTTT.

The V call is TRBV7-9, the J call TRBJ2-3; D possibly uses TRBD1 or TRBD2 (5 bases each). Trimming shortened V by 1 base and J by 3 bases, and 11 bases separated the two germline ends. The germline CDR1 and CDR2 sequences are SEHNR and FQNEAQ (reference sequence). The CDR3 spans 15 residues. CDR3 sequence (DNA): TGTGCCAGCAGCTTAGGGGGCCCGGGAACAGATACGCAGTATTTT. This encodes CASSLGGPGTDTQYF. The whole variable domain, filled in from reference TRBV7-9 and TRBJ2-3, reads DTGVSQNPRHKITKRGQNVTFRCDPISEHNRLYWYRQTLGQGPEFLTYFQNEAQLEKSRLLSDRFSAERPKGSFSTLEIQRTEQGDSAMYLCASSLGGPGTDTQYFGPGTRLTVL.

CDR3 amino acids: CASSLGRTPSHRSYEQYF. In DNA, the CDR3 is TGCGCCAGCAGCTTGGGTAGGACTCCCAGCCATCGCTCCTACGAGCAGTACTTC. This chain links TRBV5-1 with TRBJ2-7, with D maybe TRBD2 (5 bases). Germline CDR1 SGHRS, CDR2 YFSETQ. Trimming cost V 0 bases and J 0 bases, with 19 bases left between them. This CDR3 comprises 18 residues. Using reference TRBV5-1 and TRBJ2-7 for the parts outside the CDR3, the full variable domain is KAGVTQTPRYLIKTRGQQVTLSCSPISGHRSVSWYQQTPGQGLQFLFEYFSETQRNKGNFPGRFSGRQFSNSRSEMNVSTLELGDSALYLCASSLGRTPSHRSYEQYFGPGTRLTVT.

V is TRBV3-1 (or the pseudogene TRBV3-2) and J is TRBJ1-4; no definite D call. Germline V gene sequence: CDR1 LGHDT, CDR2 YNNKEL (reference sequence). V was shortened by 6 bases and J by 6 bases, with 8 bases between the two germline ends. This CDR3 is 12 amino acids long. Here the CDR3 DNA reads TGTGCCAGCAGGTTCTCGGATGAAAAACTGTTTTTT. It encodes CASRFSDEKLFF.

The chain has TRBV5-1 and TRBJ1-2; weak D call: TRBD1 (5 bases). Germline CDR1 and CDR2: SGHRS and YFSETQ. The CDR3 is made up of 13 amino acids. With 4 bases removed from V and 7 bases from J, the gap between germline ends came to 14 bases. CDR3 coding DNA: TGCGCCAGCAGCCCCCAGGGTATCGGTGGCTACACCTTC. Its translation is CASSPQGIGGYTF.

This chain links TRBV4-1 with TRBJ2-1; D not certain. Germline V gene sequence: CDR1 MGHRA, CDR2 YSYEKL. Between the trimmed V and J ends, which lost 1 base and 8 bases, there was a span of 9 bases. The length of the CDR3 is 13 residues. CDR3 DNA: TGCGCCAGCAGCCAAGTTAGCAGCGATGAGCAGTTCTTC. Its protein product is CASSQVSSDEQFF.

The chain has TRBV28 and TRBJ2-1; D gene ambiguous. CDR1 is MDHEN, CDR2 SYDVKM, per germline. CDR3 length: 13 amino acids. The V end lost 5 bases, the J end lost 4 bases, and 9 bases lay between the germline ends. The DNA for the CDR3 is TGTGCCAGCAGTCAAGAGAGATACAATGAGCAGTTCTTC. Protein: CASSQERYNEQFF.

The rearrangement joins TRBV2 to TRBJ2-5, with 11 bases that match TRBD1. The CDR3 has 15 amino acids. The trim removed 7 bases at V and 5 bases at J, leaving 9 bases unmatched. Germline CDR1 is SNHLY and CDR2 is FYNNEI. CDR3 sequence: CASIRTGGGGETQYF. The CDR3 DNA sequence: TGTGCCAGCATCAGGACAGGGGGCGGTGGGGAGACCCAGTACTTC. Full variable domain (missing parts from reference TRBV2 and TRBJ2-5): EPEVTQTPSHQVTQMGQEVILRCVPISNHLYFYWYRQILGQKVEFLVSFYNNEISEKSEIFDDQFSVERPDGSNFTLKIRSTKLEDSAMYFCASIRTGGGGETQYFGPGTRLLVL.

The chain recombines TRBV9 with TRBJ2-3, with TRBD2 matching over 11 bases. CDR1 SGDLS and CDR2 YYNGEE come from the germline V gene. This CDR3 has 16 residues. V lost 4 bases and J lost 0; bases outside the gene matches: 4. The CDR3 protein is CASSPIAGGSTDTQYF. Written as DNA, the CDR3 is TGTGCCAGCAGCCCTATAGCGGGGGGGAGCACAGATACGCAGTATTTT.

This chain's CDR3 is CASSLTQVRRDEKLFF. The CDR3 coding sequence is TGTGCCAGCAGCTTAACCCAAGTGAGGAGGGATGAAAAACTGTTTTTT. The chain uses TRBV7-9 and TRBJ1-4; D is unclear. Germline loops: CDR1 SEHNR, CDR2 FQNEAQ (reference sequence). Trimming stripped 2 bases from V and 6 bases from J, with 16 bases between. The CDR3 is 16 amino acids.

The chain uses TRBV6-5 and TRBJ1-5; weak D call: TRBD1 (5 bases). The CDR3 totals 13 residues. V lost 8 bases and J 2 bases, leaving 10 bases between the germline ends. Germline-derived CDR1 and CDR2 are MNHEY and SVGAGI. In DNA form, the CDR3 reads TGTGCCAGCGTCCGGGACGGCAATCAGCCCCAGCATTTT. Protein product: CASVRDGNQPQHF.

The CDR3 DNA is TGTGCCAGCAGCTTAGCTTTAGAACAGGGACCTAGCTATGGCTACACCTTC. Protein sequence: CASSLALEQGPSYGYTF. V gene TRBV11-2 combines with J gene TRBJ1-2; tentative D call: TRBD1 (6 bases). The germline V gene has CDR1 SGHAT and CDR2 FQNNGV. There are 17 residues in the CDR3. Trimming took 1 base from V and 4 from J, leaving 19 bases between them. Based on the CDR3 plus reference TRBV11-2 and TRBJ1-2, the full variable domain is EAGVAQSPRYKIIEKRQSVAFWCNPISGHATLYWYQQILGQGPKLLIQFQNNGVVDDSQLPKDRFSAERLKGVDSTLKIQPAKLEDSAVYLCASSLALEQGPSYGYTFGSGTRLTVV.